This T cell receptor (beta chain) was found in a study of beta chain features in type 1 diabetes. Study-wide findings and caveats: Insertion counts at VDJ junctions were lower in type 1 diabetes patients, who also showed more deletions there. Equally in patients and controls, shorter templates might have been favored by PCR.

Details on this clone: The antigen is unknown.

Germline CDR1 and CDR2: SGHNT and YYREEE (reference sequence). The V gene end was trimmed by 0 bases and the J gene end by 3 bases; junction bases not matched to a gene: 3. The CDR3 length is 15 residues. Investigators reverse transcribed all isolated RNA, so they sequenced expressed TCRB transcripts. Using immunoSEQ multiplex PCR, the repertoire was profiled, and TCRdb retains in-frame clones only, with some absent. The data show about 620,000 clones, roughly a sixth seen once. The genes are TRBV5-4 and TRBJ1-3; 7 bases align to TRBD1. This TCR came from a man between 18 and 35 years old in good health. Sequenced material: naive CD4+ T cells from blood. The CDR3 sequence is CASSLDRGIGNTIYF. The DNA for the CDR3 is TGTGCCAGCAGCTTGGACAGGGGCATTGGAAACACCATATATTTT. The entire variable domain, with the rest obtained from reference TRBV5-4 and TRBJ1-3, is as follows: ETGVTQSPTHLIKTRGQQVTLRCSSQSGHNTVSWYQQALGQGPQFIFQYYREEENGRGNFPPRFSGLQFPNYSSELNVNALELDDSALYLCASSLDRGIGNTIYFGEGSWLTVV.